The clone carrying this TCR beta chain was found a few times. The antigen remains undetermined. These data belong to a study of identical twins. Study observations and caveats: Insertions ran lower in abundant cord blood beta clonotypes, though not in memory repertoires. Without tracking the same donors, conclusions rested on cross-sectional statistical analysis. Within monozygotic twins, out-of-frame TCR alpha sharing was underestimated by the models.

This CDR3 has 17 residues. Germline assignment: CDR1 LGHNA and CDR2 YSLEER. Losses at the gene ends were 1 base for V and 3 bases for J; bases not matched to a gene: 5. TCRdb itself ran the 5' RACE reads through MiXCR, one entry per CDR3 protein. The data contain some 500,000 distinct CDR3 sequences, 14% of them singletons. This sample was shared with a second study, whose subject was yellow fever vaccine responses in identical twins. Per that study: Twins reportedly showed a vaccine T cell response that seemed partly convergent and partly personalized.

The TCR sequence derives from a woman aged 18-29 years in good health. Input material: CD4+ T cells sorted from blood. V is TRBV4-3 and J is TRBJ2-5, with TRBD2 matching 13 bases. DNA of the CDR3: TGCGCCAGCAGCCAAGGACTAGCGGGAGGCGGGGAAGAGACCCAGTACTTC. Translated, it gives CASSQGLAGGGEETQYF.